This T cell receptor (beta chain) was recovered during a study of cytomegalovirus exposure and HLA in healthy donors. Notes on this clone: Its antigen is unidentified.

Trimming pared 5 bases from V and 0 bases from J, leaving 17 bases between. Germline V gives CDR1 SEHNR, CDR2 FQNEAQ (reference sequence). This CDR3 comprises 17 residues. Findings and limits, study-wide: A later analysis by the authors found several of the most significant clusters apparently linked to common viral pathogens.

It was with 60 Vbeta and 13 Jbeta primers that the PCR ran. Generated by immunoSEQ multiplex PCR, the TCRdb table keeps only in-frame clones and is missing some. The sample has about 90,000 clones, 55% to 75% seen once; the top ten hold approximately 15%. V and J are TRBV7-9 and TRBJ1-3; D may be TRBD1 (5 bases). This TCR came from a woman aged 50 to 65 in good health and CMV-seropositive. Sequenced sample: PBMCs. The DNA for the CDR3 is TGTGCCAGCAGCCAGCTTACAGGATCACTCTCTGGAAACACCATATATTTT. As protein: CASSQLTGSLSGNTIYF.